This passage covers 13 T cell receptor beta chains from one sample sequenced in a study of T cell responses to AZD1222 COVID-19 vaccine. Sequencing used immunoSEQ multiplex PCR; TCRdb keeps in-frame clones, though not all of them. The table lists about 98,000 clones, about four fifths of them singletons. This specimen consisted of peripheral blood, obtained on day 0 of AZD1222 vaccination. These receptors were obtained from an adult in good health.

V usage is TRBV5-4 and J usage is TRBJ2-3, with 7 bases lining up with TRBD1. The V and J ends lost 5 bases and 7 bases, in that order; junction bases with no gene match: 10. There are 14 residues in the CDR3. Per the germline V gene, CDR1 is SGHNT and CDR2 is YYREEE (reference sequence). The CDR3 sequence is CASSIDRASYTQYF. CDR3 in DNA: TGTGCCAGCAGTATAGACAGGGCTTCTTATACGCAGTATTTT.

The chain uses TRBV5-6 and TRBJ1-2, with D tentatively TRBD1 (5 bases). The CDR3 extends over 13 amino acids. From germline, CDR1 is SGHDT and CDR2 YYEEEE. V was clipped by 0 bases and J by 8 bases, with 11 bases between them. The DNA for the CDR3 is TGTGCCAGCAGCTTGGGACAGACGGGCGGCTACACCTTC. Translation: CASSLGQTGGYTF.

Here the CDR3 DNA reads TGTGCCAGCAGTGGCGGTGGCAGTCAAGAGACCCAGTACTTC. It translates to CASSGGGSQETQYF. The V call is TRBV2, the J call TRBJ2-5; no reliable D call. V shed 4 bases and J shed 2 bases, with 11 bases lying between them. The CDR3 covers 14 residues. Germline values: CDR1 SNHLY, CDR2 FYNNEI.

This clone was seen many times. The genes are TRBV18 and TRBJ1-1; D is unclear. The ends were cut back, 0 bases at V and 4 bases at J, with 9 bases in the middle. The germline CDR1 and CDR2 sequences are KGHSH and LQKENI. This CDR3 region has 14 residues. CDR3 region: CASSPPKEGTEAFF. For the CDR3, the DNA is TGTGCCAGCTCACCACCTAAGGAGGGCACTGAAGCTTTCTTT.

In this sample, this clone turned up once. V and J are TRBV5-1 and TRBJ2-5, with 8 bases aligning to TRBD2. Germline values: CDR1 SGHRS, CDR2 YFSETQ. V shed 7 bases and J 4 bases; nucleotides not matched to a gene: 15. The CDR3 is 16 amino acids. The DNA for the CDR3 is TGCGCCAGCTACAAAAGCCCCGGGGGGGCCGGAGAGACCCAGTACTTC. It translates to CASYKSPGGAGETQYF.

The rearrangement uses TRBV15 and TRBJ1-3; TRBD1 matches 8 bases. CDR3 length: 17 amino acids. Germline CDR1 reads LNHNV; CDR2 reads YYDKDF (reference sequence). The J segment lost 2 bases and the V segment lost 5 bases, leaving 11 bases of the junction unmatched. CDR3 protein: CATSARQGLGAGNTIYF. As DNA, the CDR3 is TGTGCCACCAGCGCCAGACAGGGGCTCGGGGCTGGAAACACCATATATTTT.

Notes on this clone: Within the sample, other DNA sequences also encode this same CDR3. This rearrangement joins TRBV12-3 or TRBV12-4 to TRBJ1-6; D is perhaps TRBD1 (6 bases). This CDR3 spans 13 amino acids. The germline V and J ends were trimmed by 5 bases and 7 bases, with 9 bases remaining between them. CDR3 amino acids: CASSLGQNSPLHF. For the CDR3, the DNA is TGTGCCAGCAGTCTCGGACAGAATTCACCCCTCCACTTT.

In its sample, this clone was seen a few times. The chain uses TRBV6-5 and TRBJ2-1; 8 bases fit TRBD1. Unmatched junction bases numbered 2, after V lost 3 bases and J lost 1 base. Germline V gene sequence: CDR1 MNHEY, CDR2 SVGAGI. The CDR3 length is 15 residues. The CDR3 bases are TGTGCCAGCAGTTATCACAGGGGGTCCTACAATGAGCAGTTCTTC. It specifies CASSYHRGSYNEQFF.

The V gene is TRBV28, the J gene TRBJ1-3; D is unresolved. The germline V gene has CDR1 MDHEN and CDR2 SYDVKM. With 3 bases removed from V and 8 bases from J, the gap between germline ends came to 11 bases. This CDR3 comprises 13 residues. CDR3 nucleotide sequence: TGTGCCAGCAGTTTGCTAGCCCCAGACACCATATATTTT. It codes for CASSLLAPDTIYF.

The gene calls are TRBV28 and TRBJ2-3; D call uncertain. Germline V gene sequence: CDR1 MDHEN, CDR2 SYDVKM. V was trimmed by 3 bases and J by 6 bases, leaving 13 bases between them. The CDR3 is made up of 14 amino acids. In DNA form, the CDR3 reads TGTGCCAGCAGTTTCGCGGATCGTAGGGATACGCAGTATTTT. Its protein is CASSFADRRDTQYF.

This clone turned up a few times. This chain connects TRBV19 to TRBJ1-1, with 7 bases that match TRBD1. Per the germline V gene, CDR1 is LNHDA and CDR2 is SQIVND (reference sequence). Unmatched junction bases numbered 8, after V lost 2 bases and J lost 2 bases. The CDR3 spans 16 residues. The CDR3 loop is CASSIHGTARNTEAFF. For the CDR3, the DNA is TGTGCCAGTAGTATACATGGGACAGCTCGAAACACTGAAGCTTTCTTT. The variable domain in full, with the rest retrieved from reference TRBV19 and TRBJ1-1, is DGGITQSPKYLFRKEGQNVTLSCEQNLNHDAMYWYRQDPGQGLRLIYYSQIVNDFQKGDIAEGYSVSREKKESFPLTVTSAQKNPTAFYLCASSIHGTARNTEAFFGQGTRLTVV.

This clone was found once. This rearrangement joins TRBV19 to TRBJ1-5, with TRBD1 identical over 7 bases. The CDR3 is 14 residues long. The V and J ends lost 6 bases and 2 bases, in that order; junction bases with no gene match: 4. From germline, CDR1 is LNHDA and CDR2 SQIVND (reference sequence). CDR3 DNA: TGTGCCAGTAGCTTCGGGACAGGCAATCAGCCCCAGCATTTT. Amino acids: CASSFGTGNQPQHF.

This sequence joins TRBV2 and TRBJ2-2, with 9 bases fitting TRBD2. Unmatched junction bases numbered 11, after V lost 7 bases and J lost 2 bases. Germline V gives CDR1 SNHLY, CDR2 FYNNEI. The CDR3 is 17 residues long. The CDR3 loop reads CASKEQRGAINTGELFF. The CDR3 coding sequence is TGTGCCAGCAAGGAGCAGCGGGGGGCTATCAACACCGGGGAGCTGTTTTTT.